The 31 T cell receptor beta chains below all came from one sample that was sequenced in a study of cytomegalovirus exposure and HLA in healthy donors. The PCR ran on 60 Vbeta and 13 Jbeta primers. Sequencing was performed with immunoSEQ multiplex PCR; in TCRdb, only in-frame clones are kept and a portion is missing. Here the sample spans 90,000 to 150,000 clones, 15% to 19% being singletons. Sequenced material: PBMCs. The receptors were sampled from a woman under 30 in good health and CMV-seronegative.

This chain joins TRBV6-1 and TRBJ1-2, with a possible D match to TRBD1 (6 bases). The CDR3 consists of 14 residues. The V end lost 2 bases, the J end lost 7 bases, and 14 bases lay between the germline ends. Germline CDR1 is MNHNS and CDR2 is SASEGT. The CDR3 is CASSEFRGARGYTF. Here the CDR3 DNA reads TGTGCCAGCAGTGAATTTCGGGGGGCGCGTGGCTACACCTTC.

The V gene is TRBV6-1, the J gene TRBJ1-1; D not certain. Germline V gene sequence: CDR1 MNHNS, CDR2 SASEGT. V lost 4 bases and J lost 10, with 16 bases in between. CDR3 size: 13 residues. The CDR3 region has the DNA TGTGCCAGCAGTGCCGGCGGTCGGAGTCGAGCTTTCTTT. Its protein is CASSAGGRSRAFF.

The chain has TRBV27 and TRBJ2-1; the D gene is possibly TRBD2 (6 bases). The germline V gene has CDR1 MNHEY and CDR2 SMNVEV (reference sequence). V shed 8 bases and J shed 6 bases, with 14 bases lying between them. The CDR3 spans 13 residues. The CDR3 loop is CASRDRGSNEQFF. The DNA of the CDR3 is TGTGCCAGCCGGGACCGGGGGTCCAATGAGCAGTTCTTC.

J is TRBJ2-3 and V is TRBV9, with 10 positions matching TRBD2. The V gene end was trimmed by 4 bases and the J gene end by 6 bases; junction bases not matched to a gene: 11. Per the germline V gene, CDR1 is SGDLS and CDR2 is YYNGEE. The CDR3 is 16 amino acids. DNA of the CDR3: TGTGCCAGCAGCTCAGGGGTGGGACTAGCGACCGATACGCAGTATTTT. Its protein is CASSSGVGLATDTQYF.

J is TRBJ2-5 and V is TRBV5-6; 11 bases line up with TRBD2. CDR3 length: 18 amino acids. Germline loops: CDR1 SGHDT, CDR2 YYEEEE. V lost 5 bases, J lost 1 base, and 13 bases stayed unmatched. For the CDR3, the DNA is TGTGCCAGCAGAGCAGGTCTAGCGGGGGGACCGTCCCAAGAGACCCAGTACTTC. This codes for CASRAGLAGGPSQETQYF.

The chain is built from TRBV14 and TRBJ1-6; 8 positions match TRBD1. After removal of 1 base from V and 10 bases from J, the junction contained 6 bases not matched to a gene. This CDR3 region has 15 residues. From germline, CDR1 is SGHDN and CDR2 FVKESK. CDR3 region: CASSQGTGWLSPLHF. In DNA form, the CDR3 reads TGTGCCAGCAGCCAAGGGACAGGGTGGCTATCACCCCTCCACTTT.

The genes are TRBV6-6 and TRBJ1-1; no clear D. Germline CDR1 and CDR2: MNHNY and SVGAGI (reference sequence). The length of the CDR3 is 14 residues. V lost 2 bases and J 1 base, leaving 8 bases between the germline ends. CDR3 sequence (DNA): TGTGCCAGCAGTTACGATCTAAGGAACACTGAAGCTTTCTTT. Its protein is CASSYDLRNTEAFF.

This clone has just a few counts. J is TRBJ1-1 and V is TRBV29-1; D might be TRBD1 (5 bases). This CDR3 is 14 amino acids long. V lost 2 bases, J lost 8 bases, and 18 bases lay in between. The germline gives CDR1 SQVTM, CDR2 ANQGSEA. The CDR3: CSVEWGLQLSEAFF. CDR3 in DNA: TGCAGCGTTGAATGGGGACTCCAGCTTTCCGAAGCTTTCTTT.

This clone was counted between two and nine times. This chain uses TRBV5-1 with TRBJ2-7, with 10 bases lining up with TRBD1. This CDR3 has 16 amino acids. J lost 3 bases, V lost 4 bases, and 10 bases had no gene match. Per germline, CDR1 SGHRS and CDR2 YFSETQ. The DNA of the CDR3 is TGCGCCAGCAGCCTACCCCGACAGGGGGCCCACTACGAGCAGTACTTC. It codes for CASSLPRQGAHYEQYF.

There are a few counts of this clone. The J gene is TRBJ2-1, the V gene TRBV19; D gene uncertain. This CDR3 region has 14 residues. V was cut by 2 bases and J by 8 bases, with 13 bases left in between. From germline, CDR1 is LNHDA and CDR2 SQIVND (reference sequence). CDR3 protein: CASSISRQVHEQFF. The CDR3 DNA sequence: TGTGCCAGTAGTATAAGCCGCCAGGTGCATGAGCAGTTCTTC. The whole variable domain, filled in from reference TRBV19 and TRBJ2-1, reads DGGITQSPKYLFRKEGQNVTLSCEQNLNHDAMYWYRQDPGQGLRLIYYSQIVNDFQKGDIAEGYSVSREKKESFPLTVTSAQKNPTAFYLCASSISRQVHEQFFGPGTRLTVL.

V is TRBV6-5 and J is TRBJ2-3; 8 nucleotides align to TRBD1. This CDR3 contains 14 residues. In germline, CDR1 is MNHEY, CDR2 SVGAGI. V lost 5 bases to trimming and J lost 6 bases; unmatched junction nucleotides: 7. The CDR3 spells CASSQWTGLDTQYF. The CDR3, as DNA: TGTGCCAGCAGTCAGTGGACAGGGTTGGATACGCAGTATTTT.

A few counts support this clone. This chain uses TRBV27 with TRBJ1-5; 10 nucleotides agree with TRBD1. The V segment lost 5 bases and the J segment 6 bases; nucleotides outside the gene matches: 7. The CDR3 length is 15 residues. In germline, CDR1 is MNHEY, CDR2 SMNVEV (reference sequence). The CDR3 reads CASSTAGTGAQPQHF. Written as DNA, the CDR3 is TGTGCCAGCAGTACCGCCGGGACAGGGGCTCAGCCCCAGCATTTT.

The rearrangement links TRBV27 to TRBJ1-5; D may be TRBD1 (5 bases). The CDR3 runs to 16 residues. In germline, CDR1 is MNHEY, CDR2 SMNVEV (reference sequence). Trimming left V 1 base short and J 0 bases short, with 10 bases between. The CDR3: CASSLYRPNSNQPQHF. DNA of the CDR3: TGTGCCAGCAGTTTATACAGGCCTAATAGCAATCAGCCCCAGCATTTT.

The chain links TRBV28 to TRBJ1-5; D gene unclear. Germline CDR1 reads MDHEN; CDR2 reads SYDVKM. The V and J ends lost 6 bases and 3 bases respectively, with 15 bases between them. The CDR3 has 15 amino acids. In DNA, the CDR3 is TGTGCCAGCAGAACGGCCACCGGGATCAATCAGCCCCAGCATTTT. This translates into CASRTATGINQPQHF.

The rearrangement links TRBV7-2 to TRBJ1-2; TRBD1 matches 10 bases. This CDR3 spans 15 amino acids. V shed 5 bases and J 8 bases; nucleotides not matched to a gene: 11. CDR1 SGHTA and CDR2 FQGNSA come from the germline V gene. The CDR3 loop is CASSPPIGQGGGYTF. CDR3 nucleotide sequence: TGTGCCAGCAGCCCACCAATCGGACAGGGGGGCGGCTACACCTTC. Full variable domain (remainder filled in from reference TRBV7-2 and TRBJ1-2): GAGVSQSPSNKVTEKGKDVELRCDPISGHTALYWYRQSLGQGLEFLIYFQGNSAPDKSGLPSDRFSAERTGGSVSTLTIQRTQQEDSAVYLCASSPPIGQGGGYTFGSGTRLTVV.

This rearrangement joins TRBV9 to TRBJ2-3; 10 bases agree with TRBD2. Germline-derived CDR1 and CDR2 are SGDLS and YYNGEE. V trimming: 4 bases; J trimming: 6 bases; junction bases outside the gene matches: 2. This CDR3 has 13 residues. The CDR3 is CASSLGLADTQYF. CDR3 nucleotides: TGTGCCAGCAGCTTGGGACTAGCGGATACGCAGTATTTT.

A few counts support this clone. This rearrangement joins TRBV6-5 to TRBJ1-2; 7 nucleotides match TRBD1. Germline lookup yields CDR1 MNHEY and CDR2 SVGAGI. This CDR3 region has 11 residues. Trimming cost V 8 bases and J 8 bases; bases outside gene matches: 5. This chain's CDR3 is CASGRQGGYTF. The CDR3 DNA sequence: TGTGCCAGCGGTAGACAGGGAGGCTACACCTTC.

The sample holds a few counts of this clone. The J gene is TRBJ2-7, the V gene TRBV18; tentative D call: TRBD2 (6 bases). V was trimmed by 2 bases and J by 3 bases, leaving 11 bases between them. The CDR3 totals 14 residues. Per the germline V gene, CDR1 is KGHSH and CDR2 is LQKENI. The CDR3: CASSPGRRNYEQYF. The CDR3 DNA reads TGTGCCAGCTCACCAGGGAGGAGAAACTACGAGCAGTACTTC.

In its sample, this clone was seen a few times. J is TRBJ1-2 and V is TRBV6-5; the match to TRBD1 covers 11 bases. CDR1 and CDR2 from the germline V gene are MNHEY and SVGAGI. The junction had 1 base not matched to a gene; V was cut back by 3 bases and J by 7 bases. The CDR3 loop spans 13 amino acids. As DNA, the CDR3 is TGTGCCAGCAGTTATGGGACAGGGGGTGGCTACACCTTC. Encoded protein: CASSYGTGGGYTF.

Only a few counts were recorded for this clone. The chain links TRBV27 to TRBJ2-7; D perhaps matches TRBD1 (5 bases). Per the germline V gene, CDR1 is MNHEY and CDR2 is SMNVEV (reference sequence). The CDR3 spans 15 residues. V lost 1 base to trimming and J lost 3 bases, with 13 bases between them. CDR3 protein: CASSLLYRRDYEQYF. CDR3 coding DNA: TGTGCCAGCAGTTTATTATACAGGAGAGACTACGAGCAGTACTTC.

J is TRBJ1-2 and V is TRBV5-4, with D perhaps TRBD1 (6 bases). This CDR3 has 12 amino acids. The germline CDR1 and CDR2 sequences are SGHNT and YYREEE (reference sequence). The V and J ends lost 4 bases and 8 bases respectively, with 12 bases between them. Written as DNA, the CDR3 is TGTGCCAGCAGCCTAGGGGGATGGGGCTACACCTTC. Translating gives CASSLGGWGYTF.

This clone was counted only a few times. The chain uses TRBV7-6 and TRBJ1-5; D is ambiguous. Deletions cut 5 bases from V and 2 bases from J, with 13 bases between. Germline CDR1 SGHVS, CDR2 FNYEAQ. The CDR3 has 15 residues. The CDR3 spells CASSREATGNQPQHF. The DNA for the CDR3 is TGTGCCAGCAGCAGGGAGGCGACGGGCAATCAGCCCCAGCATTTT.

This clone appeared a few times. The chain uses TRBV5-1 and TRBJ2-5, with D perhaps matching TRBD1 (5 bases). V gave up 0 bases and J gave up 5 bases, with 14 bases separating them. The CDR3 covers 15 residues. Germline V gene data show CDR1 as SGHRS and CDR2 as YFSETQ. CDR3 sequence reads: CASSLATGLGETQYF. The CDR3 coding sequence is TGCGCCAGCAGCTTGGCCACAGGTCTGGGGGAGACCCAGTACTTC.

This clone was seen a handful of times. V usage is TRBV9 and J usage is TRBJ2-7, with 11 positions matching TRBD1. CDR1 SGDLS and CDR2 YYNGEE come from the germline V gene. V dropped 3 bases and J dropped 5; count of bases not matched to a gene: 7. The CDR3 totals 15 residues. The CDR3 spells CASSENGQGAHEQYF. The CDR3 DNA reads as TGTGCCAGCAGCGAGAACGGACAGGGGGCCCACGAGCAGTACTTC.

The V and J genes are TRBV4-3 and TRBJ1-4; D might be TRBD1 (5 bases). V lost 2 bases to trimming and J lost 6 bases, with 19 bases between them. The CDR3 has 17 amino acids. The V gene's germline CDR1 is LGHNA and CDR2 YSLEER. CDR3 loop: CASSQSGPGLTHEKLFF. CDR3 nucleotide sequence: TGCGCCAGCAGCCAAAGCGGGCCGGGACTGACCCATGAAAAACTGTTTTTT.

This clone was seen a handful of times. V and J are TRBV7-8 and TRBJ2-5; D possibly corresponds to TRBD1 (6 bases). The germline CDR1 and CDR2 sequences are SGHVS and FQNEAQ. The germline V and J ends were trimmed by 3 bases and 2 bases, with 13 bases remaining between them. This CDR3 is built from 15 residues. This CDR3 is CASSFGTTLQETQYF. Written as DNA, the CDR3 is TGTGCCAGCAGCTTTGGGACAACACTTCAAGAGACCCAGTACTTC.

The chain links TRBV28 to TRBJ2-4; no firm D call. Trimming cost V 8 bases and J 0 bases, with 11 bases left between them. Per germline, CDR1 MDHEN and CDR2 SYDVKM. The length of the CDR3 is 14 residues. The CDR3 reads CASATRGAKNIQYF. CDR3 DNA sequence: TGTGCCAGCGCGACCCGAGGAGCCAAAAACATTCAGTACTTC.

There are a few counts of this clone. Here the CDR3 reads CASSPTGPTNEKLFF. DNA for the CDR3: TGTGCCAGCTCACCAACAGGGCCGACTAATGAAAAACTGTTTTTT. This chain links TRBV18 with TRBJ1-4; D perhaps matches TRBD1 (6 bases). Trimming pared 2 bases from V and 2 bases from J, leaving 9 bases between. Germline assignment: CDR1 KGHSH and CDR2 LQKENI. The CDR3 runs 15 residues.

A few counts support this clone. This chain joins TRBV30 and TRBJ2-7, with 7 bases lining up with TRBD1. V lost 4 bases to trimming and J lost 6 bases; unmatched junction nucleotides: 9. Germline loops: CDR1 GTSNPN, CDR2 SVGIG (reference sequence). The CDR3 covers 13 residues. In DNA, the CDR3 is TGTGCCTGGACCCTGACAGGGAAGGGCGAGCAGTACTTC. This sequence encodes CAWTLTGKGEQYF.

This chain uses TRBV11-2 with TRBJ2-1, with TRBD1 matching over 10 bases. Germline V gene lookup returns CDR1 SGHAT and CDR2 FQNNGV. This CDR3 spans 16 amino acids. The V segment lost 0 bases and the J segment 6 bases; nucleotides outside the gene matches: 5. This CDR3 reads CASSLDPGQGINEQFF. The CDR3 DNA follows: TGTGCCAGCAGCTTAGATCCGGGACAGGGGATCAATGAGCAGTTCTTC.

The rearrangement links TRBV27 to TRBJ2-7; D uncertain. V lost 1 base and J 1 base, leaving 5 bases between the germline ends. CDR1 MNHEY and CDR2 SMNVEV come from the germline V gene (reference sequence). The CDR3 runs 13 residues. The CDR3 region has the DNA TGTGCCAGCAGTTTATACGGGTCCTACGAGCAGTACTTC. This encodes CASSLYGSYEQYF.